This T cell receptor beta chain was observed in a study of early T cells in non-severe SARS-CoV-2 infection. For the study at large: It was bulk RNA from unsorted whole blood that was sequenced, and the chains were unpaired.

Study results and caveats: The matching step, a VDJdb search, favored anti-spike CD8 responses and missed private and CD4 specificities.

The V and J ends lost 1 base and 4 bases respectively, with 14 bases between them. The V gene's germline CDR1 is SGHAT and CDR2 FQNNGV. CDR3 length: 15 amino acids. This clonotype was detected many times. What it binds is not known. Unique molecular identifiers tagged individual cDNA molecules. TCRdb processed the 5' RACE reads anew with MiXCR; each CDR3 protein has one entry. The sample carries 60,000 or so distinct CDR3 sequences, approximately 11% recorded once. Sequencing was carried out using whole blood. The chain employs TRBV11-2 and TRBJ2-7; TRBD2 might be the D (6 bases). This TCR was recovered from an adult who was a healthcare worker with PCR-confirmed SARS-CoV-2 infection or an uninfected control (not recorded which). Here the CDR3 reads CASSLGPGGRYEQYF. The DNA for the CDR3 is TGTGCCAGCAGCTTAGGGCCCGGGGGAAGATACGAGCAGTACTTC.